A single sample gave rise to the 15 T cell receptor beta chains below, sequenced in a study of cytomegalovirus exposure and HLA in healthy donors. The PCR contained 60 Vbeta and 13 Jbeta primers. The repertoire was sequenced with immunoSEQ multiplex PCR; TCRdb's copy has only in-frame clones and lacks some. There are fewer than 150,000 clones in the sample; over 75% occur only once, and around 5% lies in the top ten. The sequencing sample was made of PBMCs. These receptors all come from a man aged 30-40 years in good health.

The chain combines TRBV10-3 with TRBJ2-1, with 12 bases aligning to TRBD2. Germline loops: CDR1 ENHRY, CDR2 SYGVKD. The trim removed 7 bases at V and 4 bases at J, leaving 5 bases unmatched. CDR3 length: 15 residues. The CDR3 region is CAITTGTSGYNEQFF. Here the CDR3 DNA reads TGTGCCATCACAACCGGGACTAGCGGGTACAATGAGCAGTTCTTC.

This chain connects TRBV2 to TRBJ2-1; 9 nucleotides agree with TRBD1. The germline gives CDR1 SNHLY, CDR2 FYNNEI. Trimming cost V 10 bases and J 7 bases; bases outside gene matches: 11. The CDR3 is 14 amino acids. The CDR3 here is CATARQGVWNEQFF. The DNA of the CDR3 is TGTGCCACAGCGCGACAGGGGGTCTGGAATGAGCAGTTCTTC.

This clone was seen once. The chain carries TRBV25-1 and TRBJ2-1; a possible D gene is TRBD1 (6 bases). This CDR3 region has 15 residues. The V end lost 4 bases, the J end lost 0 bases, and 10 bases lay between the germline ends. Germline V gives CDR1 MGHDK, CDR2 SYGVNS. The CDR3 loop reads CASSVTGSSYNEQFF. The CDR3 nucleotides are TGTGCCAGCAGTGTTACAGGGAGCTCCTACAATGAGCAGTTCTTC.

The chain joins TRBV7-2 to TRBJ1-5, with D unresolved. Trimming removed 1 base from V and 5 bases from J, with 6 bases in between. This CDR3 spans 13 amino acids. CDR1 and CDR2 from the germline V gene are SGHTA and FQGNSA. CDR3 DNA: TGTGCCAGCAGCTTAGTTCTTGATCAGCCCCAGCATTTT. Translating gives CASSLVLDQPQHF.

The rearrangement uses TRBV29-1 and TRBJ2-3; a weak D match, TRBD2 (6 bases). V gave up 5 bases and J gave up 3 bases, with 15 bases separating them. Germline V gene lookup returns CDR1 SQVTM and CDR2 ANQGSEA. The CDR3 is 14 residues long. Here the CDR3 DNA reads TGCAGCGTTCCTTCCGCGAGCGGGACAGATACGCAGTATTTT. As protein: CSVPSASGTDTQYF.

This sequence joins TRBV29-1 and TRBJ2-1; TRBD2 matches at 10 bases. Trimming at V came to 5 bases and at J to 3 bases, leaving 4 bases not matched to a gene. Germline-derived CDR1 and CDR2 are SQVTM and ANQGSEA. The CDR3 runs to 14 residues. This chain's CDR3 is CSVPRLAGYNEQFF. In DNA form, the CDR3 reads TGCAGCGTTCCTAGACTAGCGGGCTACAATGAGCAGTTCTTC.

The V gene is TRBV6-5, the J gene TRBJ2-7; D is ambiguous. The germline V gene has CDR1 MNHEY and CDR2 SVGAGI. This CDR3 region has 11 residues. V was pared by 2 bases and J by 3 bases, with 2 bases between. CDR3 residues: CASSYRYEQYF. For the CDR3, the DNA is TGTGCCAGCAGTTACCGCTACGAGCAGTACTTC.

The chain uses TRBV18 and TRBJ2-1; the match to TRBD2 covers 8 bases. CDR3 length: 17 residues. With 6 bases clipped from V and 8 bases from J, the junction kept 18 bases outside the gene matches. Per germline, CDR1 KGHSH and CDR2 LQKENI. The CDR3 DNA reads TGTGCCAGCTCTTGGGGAGGACCGGGGGGGACCCGCGATGAGCAGTTCTTC. It specifies CASSWGGPGGTRDEQFF.

This clone occurred a few times. This chain connects TRBV5-4 to TRBJ2-3; 9 nucleotides align to TRBD2. After removal of 4 bases from V and 4 bases from J, the junction contained 7 bases not matched to a gene. In germline, CDR1 is SGHNT, CDR2 YYREEE (reference sequence). This CDR3 spans 15 amino acids. CDR3 in amino acids: CASSPASGASDTQYF. The CDR3 DNA follows: TGTGCCAGCAGCCCCGCTAGCGGGGCGTCAGATACGCAGTATTTT. The entire variable domain, with the rest obtained from reference TRBV5-4 and TRBJ2-3, is as follows: ETGVTQSPTHLIKTRGQQVTLRCSSQSGHNTVSWYQQALGQGPQFIFQYYREEENGRGNFPPRFSGLQFPNYSSELNVNALELDDSALYLCASSPASGASDTQYFGPGTRLTVL.

J is TRBJ1-4 and V is TRBV27, with 7 bases fitting TRBD1. CDR3 length: 14 amino acids. The J segment lost 3 bases and the V segment lost 7 bases, leaving 5 bases of the junction unmatched. The germline CDR1 and CDR2 sequences are MNHEY and SMNVEV (reference sequence). CDR3 amino acids: CASKAGTANEKLFF. CDR3 sequence (DNA): TGTGCCAGCAAAGCCGGGACAGCTAATGAAAAACTGTTTTTT.

The rearrangement joins TRBV2 to TRBJ2-5; D ambiguous. Germline values: CDR1 SNHLY, CDR2 FYNNEI. V lost 6 bases and J 5 bases, leaving 16 bases between the germline ends. CDR3 length: 14 residues. The CDR3 nucleotides are TGTGCCAGCAGCGGCTTAGGAGTCCGTGAGACCCAGTACTTC. It is translated as CASSGLGVRETQYF.

J is TRBJ2-7 and V is TRBV1; the D call TRBD1 from the table was never checked on the DNA. TRBV1 is designated a pseudogene. There are 12 residues in the CDR3. The CDR3 here is CTSSPRAREQYF. In DNA, the CDR3 is TGCACCAGCAGCCCCAGGGCTAGAGAGCAGTACTTC.

The chain uses TRBV28 and TRBJ2-7, with 8 bases fitting TRBD2. The CDR3 is 17 amino acids. Germline trimming cut 8 bases from V and 1 base from J; bases unmatched to any gene: 16. CDR1 and CDR2 from the germline V gene are MDHEN and SYDVKM. CDR3 DNA sequence: TGTGCCAGCCATAATAGGATTAGCGGGACGGTTTCCTACGAGCAGTACTTC. Encoded protein: CASHNRISGTVSYEQYF.

V is TRBV18 and J is TRBJ2-1; D not certain. The germline CDR1 and CDR2 sequences are KGHSH and LQKENI. V lost 2 bases to trimming and J lost 8 bases, with 7 bases between them. This CDR3 is built from 12 residues. In DNA, the CDR3 is TGTGCCAGCTCACCATACCAGTATGAGCAGTTCTTC. Translation: CASSPYQYEQFF.

J is TRBJ1-2 and V is TRBV6-6; D may be TRBD1 (5 bases). Trimming left V 5 bases short and J 5 bases short, with 6 bases between. The CDR3 loop spans 11 amino acids. The V gene's germline CDR1 is MNHNY and CDR2 SVGAGI (reference sequence). CDR3 bases: TGTGCCAGCAGTCAGGGATATGGCTACACCTTC. It codes for CASSQGYGYTF.